This entry lists 2 T cell receptor beta chains sequenced from one sample in a study of T-cell memory formation after mild COVID-19. TCRdb passed the 5' RACE reads through MiXCR, listing each CDR3 protein once. Altogether fewer than 350,000 distinct CDR3 sequences are present, approximately 18% being singletons, with the ten largest covering more than 20%. The sample comprised PBMCs or a T cell subset sorted from them (not recorded which). The receptors were sampled from a man aged 18 to 30 who had mild COVID-19 (a few samples of this study predate the infection). Cell type and time point are not known.

The chain joins TRBV12-3 or TRBV12-4 to TRBJ2-4, with 7 bases that match TRBD2. V lost 0 bases, J lost 6 bases, and 2 bases stayed unmatched. The CDR3 sequence is 14 residues long. The DNA for the CDR3 is TGTGCCAGCAGTTTAGCCAGGGAGGGAAACATTCAGTACTTC. It codes for CASSLAREGNIQYF.

The chain links TRBV2 to TRBJ1-1; 8 bases agree with TRBD1. The V and J ends lost 6 bases and 3 bases, in that order; junction bases with no gene match: 9. Germline V gives CDR1 SNHLY, CDR2 FYNNEI. This CDR3 is built from 15 residues. CDR3 coding DNA: TGTGCCAGCAGGGCACGACAGGGGTCGTACACTGAAGCTTTCTTT. Translated, it gives CASRARQGSYTEAFF.